This T cell receptor beta chain was identified during a study of vaccination and CD4 T cells after COVID-19. On the study more broadly: Investigators took post-vaccine samples a median about 65 days after dose two, within a range of 14 to 241.

Trimming left V 8 bases short and J 2 bases short, with 10 bases between. The CDR3 totals 14 residues. CDR1 MDHEN and CDR2 SYDVKM come from the germline V gene. This clonotype was seen only a few times. Its target is not known. Sequencing of DNA taken from cultured CD4+ T cells relied on the Oncomine TCR Beta short-read assay. Investigators obtained genomic DNA by extraction from cultured CD4+ T cells. Via MiXCR, TCRdb re-called the PCR reads, giving one row per CDR3 protein. The sample contains about 12,000 distinct CDR3 sequences, 50% to 55% of which appear only once. Treatment meaning: approximately nine-day PBMC culture with coronavirus spike peptide pools or control peptides (ViraFEST assay). Peptide pools at around 9.2 ug/ml and IL-2 at around 10 IU/ml were added to cultures of a few million PBMCs per well.

The sequence came from a human donor with COVID-19. This rearrangement joins TRBV28 to TRBJ1-6, with D hard to call. The source was cultured CD4+ T cells from blood, collected after SARS-CoV-2 vaccination. CDR3 sequence: CASWSNTYNSPLHF. CDR3 nucleotide sequence: TGTGCCAGCTGGTCGAACACCTATAATTCACCCCTCCACTTT.